The next 26 T cell receptor beta chains were all read from a single sample in a study of PD-1 blockade in classical Hodgkin lymphoma. The method was immunoSEQ multiplex PCR; TCRdb's version includes in-frame clones alone and lacks a portion of them. The table includes tens of thousands of clones, 89% detected once. Regarding time point: newly diagnosed, previously untreated cHL patient sample. Purification of CD4+ T cells from thawed PBMCs was performed via magnetic negative selection. Sequencing used CD4+ T cells from blood. These TCRs come from a human donor with classical Hodgkin lymphoma.

The chain links TRBV27 to TRBJ2-7; 11 bases are shared with TRBD1. The CDR3 length is 17 residues. V dropped 5 bases and J dropped 4; count of bases not matched to a gene: 13. Germline values: CDR1 MNHEY, CDR2 SMNVEV (reference sequence). This chain's CDR3 is CASSRSDPGQGEYEQYF. The CDR3 coding sequence is TGTGCCAGCAGTCGCAGTGACCCGGGACAGGGGGAGTACGAGCAGTACTTC.

This chain connects TRBV10-2 to TRBJ2-2; weak D call: TRBD2 (6 bases). This CDR3 is built from 15 residues. The V end lost 2 bases, the J end lost 5 bases, and 12 bases lay between the germline ends. Germline V gene sequence: CDR1 WSHSY, CDR2 SAAADI. The CDR3: CASSEAGGRTGELFF. The CDR3, as DNA: TGCGCCAGCAGTGAGGCCGGGGGTCGGACCGGGGAGCTGTTTTTT.

The J gene is TRBJ1-1, the V gene TRBV25-1; D gene unclear. Deletions cut 2 bases from V and 10 bases from J, with 11 bases between. The CDR3 is 12 amino acids. Germline loops: CDR1 MGHDK, CDR2 SYGVNS. CDR3 sequence (DNA): TGTGCCAGCAGTGAACCAGCAGAAATAGCTTTCTTT. Its translation is CASSEPAEIAFF.

The chain combines TRBV19 with TRBJ2-1; D is perhaps TRBD2 (5 bases). Trimming stripped 3 bases from V and 5 bases from J, with 14 bases between. The CDR3 loop spans 15 amino acids. Germline CDR1 is LNHDA and CDR2 is SQIVND (reference sequence). CDR3: CASSMPGSAHNEQFF. The CDR3 DNA reads TGTGCCAGTAGTATGCCGGGGAGTGCGCACAATGAGCAGTTCTTC.

The rearrangement links TRBV7-2 to TRBJ2-2; D gene ambiguous. The germline gives CDR1 SGHTA, CDR2 FQGNSA. Trimming stripped 2 bases from V and 0 bases from J, with 10 bases between. There are 16 residues in the CDR3. The CDR3 region has the DNA TGTGCCAGCAGCTTATTTTGGGAAACGAACACCGGGGAGCTGTTTTTT. Translated, it gives CASSLFWETNTGELFF.

The CDR3 reads CASSGLSLYEQYF. The CDR3 DNA reads TGTGCCAGCTCAGGGTTATCCCTCTACGAGCAGTACTTC. V and J are TRBV14 and TRBJ2-7; tentative D call: TRBD1 (5 bases). This CDR3 region has 13 residues. CDR1 and CDR2 (germline): SGHDN, FVKESK. Trimming removed 8 bases at V and 3 bases at J, with 14 bases between.

This chain joins TRBV19 and TRBJ1-5; no reliable D call. The CDR3 contains 14 residues. Germline CDR1 LNHDA, CDR2 SQIVND (reference sequence). Between the trimmed V and J ends, which lost 7 bases and 0 bases, there was a span of 10 bases. The CDR3 region is CASTGEPSNQPQHF. The CDR3 coding sequence is TGTGCCAGTACTGGGGAACCTAGCAATCAGCCCCAGCATTTT. Filled out from reference TRBV19 and TRBJ1-5, the complete variable domain reads DGGITQSPKYLFRKEGQNVTLSCEQNLNHDAMYWYRQDPGQGLRLIYYSQIVNDFQKGDIAEGYSVSREKKESFPLTVTSAQKNPTAFYLCASTGEPSNQPQHFGDGTRLSIL.

The V call is TRBV14, the J call TRBJ2-5; TRBD1 matches at 8 bases. V trimming: 3 bases; J trimming: 5 bases; junction bases outside the gene matches: 8. Germline values: CDR1 SGHDN, CDR2 FVKESK. The length of the CDR3 is 15 residues. The CDR3 region is CASSQVQGAGETQYF. The CDR3 DNA follows: TGTGCCAGCAGCCAGGTGCAGGGGGCCGGGGAGACCCAGTACTTC.

The chain employs TRBV7-8 and TRBJ2-5; tentatively, D is TRBD1 or TRBD2 (5 bases each). This CDR3 contains 15 residues. V was shortened by 7 bases and J by 4 bases, with 19 bases between the two germline ends. CDR1 and CDR2 from the germline V gene are SGHVS and FQNEAQ. The CDR3 DNA reads as TGTGCCAGCACCCCTTCCGTGGGGGATGTAGAGACCCAGTACTTC. Translating gives CASTPSVGDVETQYF.

The chain combines TRBV7-6 with TRBJ2-2, with a possible D match to TRBD2 (6 bases). V was pared by 5 bases and J by 4 bases, with 17 bases between. The length of the CDR3 is 16 residues. CDR1 SGHVS and CDR2 FNYEAQ come from the germline V gene. Here the CDR3 reads CASSAYGGTSTGELFF. The CDR3 DNA is TGTGCCAGCAGCGCTTACGGGGGTACTTCCACCGGGGAGCTGTTTTTT.

The chain recombines TRBV4-3 with TRBJ1-5; D gene unclear. Trimming took 0 bases from V and 3 from J, leaving 9 bases between them. Germline V gene sequence: CDR1 LGHNA, CDR2 YSLEER. This CDR3 is built from 15 residues. CDR3 in amino acids: CASSQEWEPNQPQHF. The CDR3 DNA sequence: TGCGCCAGCAGCCAAGAATGGGAGCCCAATCAGCCCCAGCATTTT.

This chain links TRBV6-6 with TRBJ2-7; 9 bases line up with TRBD2. The junction had 6 bases not matched to a gene; V was cut back by 0 bases and J by 6 bases. This CDR3 contains 15 residues. The germline V gene has CDR1 MNHNY and CDR2 SVGAGI (reference sequence). The CDR3 here is CASSYSSSGRPEQYF. The DNA of the CDR3 is TGTGCCAGCAGTTACTCGAGCAGCGGGAGGCCCGAGCAGTACTTC.

This chain connects TRBV29-1 to TRBJ2-7; D is unclear. Germline CDR1 is SQVTM and CDR2 is ANQGSEA. CDR3 size: 12 residues. V was shortened by 7 bases and J by 7 bases, with 17 bases between the two germline ends. Written as DNA, the CDR3 is TGCAGCGCTATGAAACAGCTAGGGGAGCAGTACTTC. It is translated as CSAMKQLGEQYF.

This clone was detected once. The V gene is TRBV28, the J gene TRBJ2-2; the match to TRBD2 covers 8 bases. The CDR3 contains 16 residues. V shed 2 bases and J 5 bases; nucleotides not matched to a gene: 7. CDR1 is MDHEN, CDR2 SYDVKM, per germline. DNA for the CDR3: TGTGCCAGCAGTTTAATGGCGGGGGGAGGTACCGGGGAGCTGTTTTTT. Amino acid sequence: CASSLMAGGGTGELFF.

This rearrangement joins TRBV2 to TRBJ2-5, with unresolved D. Trimming stripped 7 bases from V and 0 bases from J, with 0 bases between. The germline gives CDR1 SNHLY, CDR2 FYNNEI. CDR3 length: 10 amino acids. The CDR3 DNA sequence: TGTGCCAGCAACCAAGAGACCCAGTACTTC. Translation gives CASNQETQYF.

This chain connects TRBV27 to TRBJ2-5, with 7 bases identical to TRBD1. The CDR3 runs 18 residues. V lost 5 bases to trimming and J lost 2 bases; unmatched junction nucleotides: 17. Germline CDR1 and CDR2: MNHEY and SMNVEV (reference sequence). CDR3 nucleotides: TGTGCCAGCAGTCCTTACTCACTCCGGGACAGAATACAAGAGACCCAGTACTTC. Amino acids: CASSPYSLRDRIQETQYF.

The CDR3 loop is CASSLEAIQETQYF. The DNA for the CDR3 is TGCGCCAGCAGCTTGGAAGCTATCCAAGAGACCCAGTACTTC. The chain recombines TRBV5-1 with TRBJ2-5; D not resolved. This CDR3 has 14 residues. Trimming shortened V by 0 bases and J by 1 base, and 7 bases separated the two germline ends. Germline CDR1 and CDR2: SGHRS and YFSETQ.

The chain couples TRBV2 to TRBJ2-7; the match to TRBD1 covers 8 bases. The germline gives CDR1 SNHLY, CDR2 FYNNEI. The junction had 17 bases not matched to a gene; V was cut back by 4 bases and J by 9 bases. CDR3 length: 16 amino acids. The CDR3 DNA reads TGTGCCAGCAGTGCGAACAGGGGGTTGGGGAAGAGTGGGCAGTACTTC. Its protein product is CASSANRGLGKSGQYF.

V usage is TRBV19 and J usage is TRBJ2-1, with TRBD2 matching over 7 bases. V lost 2 bases and J lost 4; bases outside the gene matches: 5. This CDR3 contains 15 residues. Per the germline V gene, CDR1 is LNHDA and CDR2 is SQIVND (reference sequence). The CDR3 sequence: CASSITAGDYNEQFF. The DNA for the CDR3 is TGTGCCAGTAGTATAACCGCGGGAGATTACAATGAGCAGTTCTTC.

The chain uses TRBV18 and TRBJ2-7; TRBD1 or TRBD2 may be the D gene (5 bases each). The CDR3 is 13 residues long. Trimming stripped 4 bases from V and 2 bases from J, with 9 bases between. The germline V gene encodes CDR1 KGHSH and CDR2 LQKENI. The CDR3 nucleotides read TGTGCCAGCTCACGGGACGGTCCCTACGAGCAGTACTTC. The encoded protein is CASSRDGPYEQYF.

The chain couples TRBV5-8 to TRBJ1-1, with a possible D match to TRBD1 (5 bases). The CDR3 is made up of 16 amino acids. CDR1 SGHTS and CDR2 YDEGEE come from the germline V gene. Deletions cut 0 bases from V and 1 base from J, with 13 bases between. CDR3 coding DNA: TGTGCCAGCAGCTTGGCCGCTGGGACGGGGAACACTGAAGCTTTCTTT. It yields the protein CASSLAAGTGNTEAFF.

This chain uses TRBV9 with TRBJ2-7; D perhaps matches TRBD2 (5 bases). With 0 bases removed from V and 0 bases from J, the gap between germline ends came to 10 bases. This CDR3 has 15 amino acids. Germline loops: CDR1 SGDLS, CDR2 YYNGEE. CDR3 DNA: TGTGCCAGCAGCGTAGATGAAGGGAGCTCCTACGAGCAGTACTTC. Its translation: CASSVDEGSSYEQYF.

The chain links TRBV29-1 to TRBJ2-3; 7 bases match TRBD2. The V and J ends lost 6 bases and 6 bases, in that order; junction bases with no gene match: 12. The CDR3 is made up of 14 amino acids. Germline values: CDR1 SQVTM, CDR2 ANQGSEA. The CDR3 DNA sequence: TGCAGCGTGCGACTAGCCCCTATAACCGATACGCAGTATTTT. This sequence encodes CSVRLAPITDTQYF.

V is TRBV6-6 and J is TRBJ1-1; D is unresolved. The V gene lost 2 bases and the J gene lost 4 bases, with 8 bases spanning the gap. The CDR3 is made up of 13 amino acids. Germline V gene sequence: CDR1 MNHNY, CDR2 SVGAGI (reference sequence). In DNA form, the CDR3 reads TGTGCCAGCAGTTACGCTTCGGGCACTGAAGCTTTCTTT. Protein product: CASSYASGTEAFF.

The rearrangement uses TRBV7-6 and TRBJ2-2; perhaps TRBD2 as D (6 bases). Germline V CDR1 and CDR2: SGHVS, FNYEAQ. The germline V and J ends were trimmed by 1 base and 2 bases, with 14 bases remaining between them. The CDR3 contains 17 residues. The CDR3 loop reads CASSLVSGTYNTGELFF. The CDR3 DNA reads as TGTGCCAGCAGCTTAGTATCCGGGACTTACAACACCGGGGAGCTGTTTTTT.

This rearrangement joins TRBV5-1 to TRBJ2-5; the match to TRBD1 covers 9 bases. The V gene's germline CDR1 is SGHRS and CDR2 YFSETQ. CDR3 size: 16 residues. With 5 bases clipped from V and 2 bases from J, the junction kept 10 bases outside the gene matches. CDR3 nucleotides: TGCGCCAGCAGATACCGGGCTGACAGGGGGCAAGAGACCCAGTACTTC. This translates into CASRYRADRGQETQYF.